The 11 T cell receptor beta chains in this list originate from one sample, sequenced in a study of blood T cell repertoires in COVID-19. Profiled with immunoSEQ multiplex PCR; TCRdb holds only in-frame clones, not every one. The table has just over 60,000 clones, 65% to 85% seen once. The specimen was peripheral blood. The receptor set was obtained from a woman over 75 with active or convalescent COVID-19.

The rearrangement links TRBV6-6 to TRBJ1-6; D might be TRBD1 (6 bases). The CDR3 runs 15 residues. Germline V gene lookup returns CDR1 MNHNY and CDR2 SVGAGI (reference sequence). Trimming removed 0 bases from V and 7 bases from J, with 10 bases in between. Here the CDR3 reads CASSYSARGNSPLHF. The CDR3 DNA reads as TGTGCCAGCAGTTACTCGGCCAGGGGCAATTCACCCCTCCACTTT.

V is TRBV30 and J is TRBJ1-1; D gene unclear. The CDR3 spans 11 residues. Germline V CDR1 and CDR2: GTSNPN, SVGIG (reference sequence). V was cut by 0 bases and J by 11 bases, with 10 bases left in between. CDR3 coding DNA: TGTGCCTGGAGTGTAGAACTGAGGGCTTTCTTT. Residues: CAWSVELRAFF. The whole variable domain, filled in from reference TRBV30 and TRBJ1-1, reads SQTIHQWPATLVQPVGSPLSLECTVEGTSNPNLYWYRQAAGRGLQLLFYSVGIGQISSEVPQNLSASRPQDRQFILSSKKLLLSDSGFYLCAWSVELRAFFGQGTRLTVV.

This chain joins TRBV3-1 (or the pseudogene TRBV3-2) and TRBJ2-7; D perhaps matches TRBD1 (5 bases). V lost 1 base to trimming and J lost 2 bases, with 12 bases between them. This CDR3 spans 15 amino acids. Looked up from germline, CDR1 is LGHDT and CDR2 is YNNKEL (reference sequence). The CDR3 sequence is CASSQVGRRPYEQYF. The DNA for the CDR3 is TGTGCCAGCAGCCAAGTGGGGCGGCGGCCCTACGAGCAGTACTTC.

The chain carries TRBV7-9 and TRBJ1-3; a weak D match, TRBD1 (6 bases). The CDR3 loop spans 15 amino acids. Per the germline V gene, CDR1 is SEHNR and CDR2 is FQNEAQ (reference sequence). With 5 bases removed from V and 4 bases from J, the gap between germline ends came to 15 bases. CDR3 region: CASSLTGTLGNTIYF. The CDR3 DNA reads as TGTGCCAGCAGCCTTACCGGGACACTCGGAAACACCATATATTTT.

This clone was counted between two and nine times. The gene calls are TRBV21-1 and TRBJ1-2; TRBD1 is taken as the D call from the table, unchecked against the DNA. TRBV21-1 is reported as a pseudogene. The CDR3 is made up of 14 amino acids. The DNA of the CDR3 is TGTGCCAGCGTAGTGGGACACCTTAACTATGGCTACACCTTC. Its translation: CASVVGHLNYGYTF.

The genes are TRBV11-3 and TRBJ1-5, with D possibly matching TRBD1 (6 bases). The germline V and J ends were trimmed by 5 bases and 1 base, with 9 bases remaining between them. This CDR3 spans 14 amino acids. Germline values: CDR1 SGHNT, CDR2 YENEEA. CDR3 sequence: CASSVGQSNQPQHF. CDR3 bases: TGTGCCAGCAGCGTCGGACAGAGCAATCAGCCCCAGCATTTT.

The CDR3 spells CASSFTGDYEQYF. The CDR3 DNA reads TGCGCCAGCAGTTTTACAGGGGACTACGAGCAGTACTTC. The chain couples TRBV5-1 to TRBJ2-7; TRBD1 agrees at 7 bases. The V segment lost 5 bases and the J segment 3 bases; nucleotides outside the gene matches: 5. The CDR3 is 13 residues long. Germline V gives CDR1 SGHRS, CDR2 YFSETQ.

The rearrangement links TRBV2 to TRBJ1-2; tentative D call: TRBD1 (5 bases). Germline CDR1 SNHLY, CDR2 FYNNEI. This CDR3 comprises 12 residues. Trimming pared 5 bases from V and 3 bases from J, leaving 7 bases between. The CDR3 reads CASSLQDYGYTF. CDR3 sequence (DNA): TGTGCCAGCAGTCTACAGGACTATGGCTACACCTTC.

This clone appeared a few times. The CDR3 protein is CASSRQGVYNEQFF. As DNA, the CDR3 is TGTGCCAGCAGCCGACAGGGGGTCTACAATGAGCAGTTCTTC. The chain is built from TRBV6-5 and TRBJ2-1; 9 bases fit TRBD1. Germline V gene sequence: CDR1 MNHEY, CDR2 SVGAGI. The CDR3 has 14 amino acids. Trimming at V came to 6 bases and at J to 3 bases, leaving 3 bases not matched to a gene.

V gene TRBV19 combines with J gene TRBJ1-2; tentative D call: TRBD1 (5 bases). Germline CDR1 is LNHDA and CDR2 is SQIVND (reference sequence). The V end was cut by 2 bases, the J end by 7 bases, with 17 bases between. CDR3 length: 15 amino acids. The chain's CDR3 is CASSIQGGAASGYTF. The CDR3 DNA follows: TGTGCCAGTAGTATACAGGGAGGAGCCGCCTCTGGCTACACCTTC. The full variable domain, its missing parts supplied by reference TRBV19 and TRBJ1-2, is DGGITQSPKYLFRKEGQNVTLSCEQNLNHDAMYWYRQDPGQGLRLIYYSQIVNDFQKGDIAEGYSVSREKKESFPLTVTSAQKNPTAFYLCASSIQGGAASGYTFGSGTRLTVV.

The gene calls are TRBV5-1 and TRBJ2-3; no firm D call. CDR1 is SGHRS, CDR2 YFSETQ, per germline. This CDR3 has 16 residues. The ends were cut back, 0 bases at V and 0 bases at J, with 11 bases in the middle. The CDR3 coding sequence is TGCGCCAGCAGCTTGGCACAGTCTTCTAGCACAGATACGCAGTATTTT. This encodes CASSLAQSSSTDTQYF.